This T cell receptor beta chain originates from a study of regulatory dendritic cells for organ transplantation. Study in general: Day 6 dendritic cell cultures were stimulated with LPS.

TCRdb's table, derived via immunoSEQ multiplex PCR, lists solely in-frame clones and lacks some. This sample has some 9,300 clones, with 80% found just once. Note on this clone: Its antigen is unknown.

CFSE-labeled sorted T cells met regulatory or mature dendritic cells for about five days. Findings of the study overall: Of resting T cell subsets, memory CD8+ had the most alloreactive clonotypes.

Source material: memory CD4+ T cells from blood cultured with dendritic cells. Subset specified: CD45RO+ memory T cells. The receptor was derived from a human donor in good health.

CDR3 coding DNA: TGTGCCAGCGATCCATCGAGGGAGACGGGCTACGAGCAGTACTTC. Translation gives CASDPSRETGYEQYF. This rearrangement joins TRBV27 to TRBJ2-7, with D possibly TRBD2 on 5 matching bases. The CDR3 runs to 15 residues. Trimming left V 8 bases short and J 3 bases short, with 20 bases between. CDR1 and CDR2 (germline): MNHEY, SMNVEV (reference sequence).